The clone carrying this T cell receptor beta chain was counted many times. Its antigen is not known. Absent ophthalmopathy progression within 18 months defined stable Graves' hyperthyroidism. Hyperthyroidism in the patients, aged 18 to 65, was newly diagnosed and under 2 months in duration. Together with thyroid ultrasound, orbital computed tomography, serum thyroxine and TRAb, clinical symptoms were used for diagnoses. This CDR3 is built from 14 residues. The germline V gene encodes CDR1 WSHSY and CDR2 SAAADI. J was trimmed by 7 bases and V by 6 bases; bases with no gene match: 10. The source of the sample is a study of T cells in Graves' hyperthyroidism and ophthalmopathy. RNA transcripts were the template for amplifying TCR beta CDR3 regions. The HTBI set primed first-round TCR CDR3 RT-PCR. In TCRdb, the multiplex PCR reads were re-called with MiXCR into one record per CDR3 protein. The table shows roughly 580,000 distinct CDR3 sequences, with around 46% occurring only once.

Study-wide results and limits: Blood held most thyroid clonotypes expanded above 0.001 frequency.

The clonotype comes from a young woman with Graves' hyperthyroidism. V is TRBV10-2 and J is TRBJ1-1; 8 bases match TRBD1. What was sequenced was peripheral blood or thyroid tissue (not recorded which). CDR3 bases: TGCGCCAGCAGCAGAGTGCAGGGGGCTGTTGAAGCTTTCTTT. It translates to CASSRVQGAVEAFF.